These 2 T cell receptor beta chains originate from one sample sequenced in a study of cytotoxic CD8 clonotypes in ibrutinib-treated CLL. Libraries were prepared by immunoSEQ multiplex PCR; TCRdb keeps only in-frame clonotypes and omits some of them. The sample shows about 130,000 clones, roughly 80% of them seen only once. The source was PBMCs, collected after 24 months of ibrutinib treatment. The receptors here all came from a human donor with chronic lymphocytic leukemia.

The chain carries TRBV18 and TRBJ1-2; D uncertain. This CDR3 has 13 amino acids. The germline CDR1 and CDR2 sequences are KGHSH and LQKENI. Trimming removed 2 bases at V and 4 bases at J, with 8 bases between. The CDR3 protein is CASSPSPSYGYTF. DNA for the CDR3: TGTGCCAGCTCACCATCTCCGAGCTATGGCTACACCTTC.

The chain is built from TRBV19 and TRBJ1-2; 10 bases are a match to TRBD1. CDR3 size: 14 residues. Per germline, CDR1 LNHDA and CDR2 SQIVND (reference sequence). J was trimmed by 6 bases and V by 6 bases; bases with no gene match: 7. CDR3 nucleotide sequence: TGTGCCAGTAGAACCACGACAGGGGGCCATGGCTACACCTTC. Its protein product is CASRTTTGGHGYTF.